These 21 T cell receptor beta chains originate from one sample sequenced in a study of cytomegalovirus exposure and HLA in healthy donors (TCRdb year 2017). Library creation used the immunoSEQ multiplex PCR assay. The multiplex PCR relied on a mix of 60 forward primers for TCR Vbeta segments and 13 reverse primers for TCR Jbeta segments. The table was pulled from immuneACCESS by TCRdb, which kept in-frame rearrangements only. Such tables lose some clones; where checked, under half of the loss comes from unresolved V genes, and the rest has no known cause. Present in this sample are 200,000 or so clones, over 65% of which were seen just once. About a sixth of the sample is taken by the ten largest. The specimen was PBMCs. The receptors shown here come from a man between 40 and 49 years old in good health and CMV-seronegative.

The chain recombines TRBV9 with TRBJ2-7; a possible D gene is TRBD2 (6 bases). This CDR3 contains 17 residues. Germline V gene sequence: CDR1 SGDLS, CDR2 YYNGEE. Trimming took 0 bases from V and 5 from J, leaving 21 bases between them. The CDR3 loop is CASSVGGSGEGIHEQYF. DNA of the CDR3: TGTGCCAGCAGCGTAGGTGGTAGCGGAGAGGGAATCCACGAGCAGTACTTC.

The chain carries TRBV30 and TRBJ2-7, with a tentative D call TRBD2 (5 bases). Germline assignment: CDR1 GTSNPN and CDR2 SVGIG (reference sequence). V was shortened by 0 bases and J by 7 bases, with 7 bases between the two germline ends. This CDR3 contains 11 residues. CDR3 nucleotide sequence: TGTGCCTGGAGTGTACTAGTAGAGCAGTACTTC. It yields the protein CAWSVLVEQYF.

V usage is TRBV11-2 and J usage is TRBJ2-5, with D perhaps matching TRBD1 (5 bases). Between the trimmed V and J ends, which lost 5 bases and 5 bases, there was a span of 9 bases. Germline V gives CDR1 SGHAT, CDR2 FQNNGV. The CDR3 has 12 amino acids. The CDR3 nucleotides are TGTGCCAGCAGCCCCCCAGGGGAGACCCAGTACTTC. Translating gives CASSPPGETQYF.

The chain carries TRBV30 and TRBJ1-3; 8 nucleotides line up with TRBD1. V lost 7 bases, J lost 0 bases, and 8 bases stayed unmatched. Germline CDR1 reads GTSNPN; CDR2 reads SVGIG (reference sequence). The CDR3 is made up of 15 amino acids. The CDR3 loop reads CASGQGSLSGNTIYF. The CDR3 DNA sequence: TGTGCCTCCGGACAGGGCTCTCTCTCTGGAAACACCATATATTTT.

The rearrangement uses TRBV19 and TRBJ1-1; TRBD1 agrees at 9 bases. The CDR3 totals 13 residues. Per the germline V gene, CDR1 is LNHDA and CDR2 is SQIVND (reference sequence). V trimming: 5 bases; J trimming: 8 bases; junction bases outside the gene matches: 6. CDR3 sequence (DNA): TGTGCCAGTAGTCCGAGGGACAGGGAAGAAGCTTTCTTT. It encodes CASSPRDREEAFF.

The chain has TRBV10-3 and TRBJ2-1; 16 bases map to TRBD2. The CDR3 is 18 amino acids. Germline CDR1 reads ENHRY; CDR2 reads SYGVKD. Losses at the gene ends were 6 bases for V and 6 bases for J; bases not matched to a gene: 11. CDR3 protein: CAIRPGLAGGRMSNEQFF. Here the CDR3 DNA reads TGTGCCATCAGACCGGGACTAGCGGGGGGGAGGATGTCCAATGAGCAGTTCTTC.

The count of this clone is one. The chain is built from TRBV7-2 and TRBJ1-1, with D hard to call. There are 15 residues in the CDR3. V was trimmed by 5 bases and J by 2 bases, leaving 15 bases between them. CDR1 is SGHTA, CDR2 FQGNSA, per germline. The CDR3 DNA is TGTGCCAGCAGCCCCCGTCAGTTACAAAACACTGAAGCTTTCTTT. It yields the protein CASSPRQLQNTEAFF.

V and J are TRBV2 and TRBJ2-2; 11 bases align to TRBD1. V lost 9 bases and J lost 5; bases outside the gene matches: 8. The CDR3 length is 15 residues. Germline CDR1 reads SNHLY; CDR2 reads FYNNEI. Written as DNA, the CDR3 is TGTGCCAGGGACGGACAGGGGGCACAAACCGGGGAGCTGTTTTTT. This gives the protein CARDGQGAQTGELFF.

V usage is TRBV11-2 and J usage is TRBJ2-7; a possible D gene is TRBD2 (6 bases). The CDR3 sequence is 15 residues long. V lost 2 bases and J lost 1, with 12 bases in between. Germline V gives CDR1 SGHAT, CDR2 FQNNGV. For the CDR3, the DNA is TGTGCCAGCAGCTTAAAACCGGGACTTTCCTACGAGCAGTACTTC. Amino acids: CASSLKPGLSYEQYF.

The rearrangement joins TRBV10-3 to TRBJ2-7; 9 nucleotides line up with TRBD1. This CDR3 comprises 15 residues. Germline loops: CDR1 ENHRY, CDR2 SYGVKD. The junction had 6 bases not matched to a gene; V was cut back by 6 bases and J by 0 bases. The CDR3: CAISTGTGSSYEQYF. Here the CDR3 DNA reads TGTGCCATCAGCACCGGGACAGGGAGCTCCTACGAGCAGTACTTC.

The genes are TRBV28 and TRBJ2-7, with 10 bases fitting TRBD2. V was clipped by 4 bases and J by 2 bases; unmatched bases: 5. The CDR3 extends over 15 amino acids. Germline V gene sequence: CDR1 MDHEN, CDR2 SYDVKM. The CDR3 region is CASSSTGLAAYEQYF. In nucleotides, the CDR3 is TGTGCCAGCAGTTCCACCGGACTAGCGGCCTACGAGCAGTACTTC. The full variable domain, with the rest looked up from reference TRBV28 and TRBJ2-7, is DVKVTQSSRYLVKRTGEKVFLECVQDMDHENMFWYRQDPGLGLRLIYFSYDVKMKEKGDIPEGYSVSREKKERFSLILESASTNQTSMYLCASSSTGLAAYEQYFGPGTRLTVT.

This sequence joins TRBV18 and TRBJ2-7; no firm D call. Germline V gene data show CDR1 as KGHSH and CDR2 as LQKENI. V was cut by 1 base and J by 2 bases, with 9 bases left in between. CDR3 length: 14 amino acids. The CDR3 DNA is TGTGCCAGCTCACCACTAGACTTAGCCTACGAGCAGTACTTC. Its protein product is CASSPLDLAYEQYF.

This chain joins TRBV5-6 and TRBJ1-1; 8 bases line up with TRBD1. Germline trimming cut 4 bases from V and 8 bases from J; bases unmatched to any gene: 10. The CDR3 runs 14 residues. The germline gives CDR1 SGHDT, CDR2 YYEEEE. Here the CDR3 reads CASSQRQGPPEAFF. CDR3 nucleotide sequence: TGTGCCAGCAGCCAGCGACAGGGGCCACCCGAAGCTTTCTTT.

The V call is TRBV9, the J call TRBJ2-3; D may be TRBD2 (6 bases). CDR3 length equals 17 residues. Trimming pared 0 bases from V and 4 bases from J, leaving 18 bases between. From germline, CDR1 is SGDLS and CDR2 YYNGEE. CDR3 loop: CASSVAGANLGADTQYF. Here the CDR3 DNA reads TGTGCCAGCAGCGTAGCGGGAGCCAACTTAGGGGCAGATACGCAGTATTTT.

The J gene is TRBJ2-2, the V gene TRBV7-2; tentative D call: TRBD2 (5 bases). V lost 8 bases and J lost 6, with 7 bases in between. The CDR3 has 11 residues. Germline V CDR1 and CDR2: SGHTA, FQGNSA. CDR3 sequence: CASGLPGELFF. The CDR3 DNA sequence: TGTGCCAGCGGACTCCCCGGGGAGCTGTTTTTT. Drawing the rest from reference TRBV7-2 and TRBJ2-2, the complete variable domain is GAGVSQSPSNKVTEKGKDVELRCDPISGHTALYWYRQSLGQGLEFLIYFQGNSAPDKSGLPSDRFSAERTGGSVSTLTIQRTQQEDSAVYLCASGLPGELFFGEGSRLTVL.

About this clone itself: At the DNA level, this CDR3 is encoded by other sequences in the same sample as well. V and J are TRBV7-8 and TRBJ2-5, with D maybe TRBD2 (5 bases). V lost 2 bases to trimming and J lost 4 bases, with 8 bases between them. This CDR3 is built from 13 residues. Germline loops: CDR1 SGHVS, CDR2 FQNEAQ. The CDR3 nucleotides are TGTGCCAGCAGCTTACAAGGGAGAGAGACCCAGTACTTC. As protein: CASSLQGRETQYF.

The chain couples TRBV28 to TRBJ2-7; D may be TRBD2 (5 bases). Germline-derived CDR1 and CDR2 are MDHEN and SYDVKM. V shed 3 bases and J shed 2 bases, with 8 bases lying between them. The CDR3 is made up of 13 amino acids. In nucleotides, the CDR3 is TGTGCCAGCAGTTTGAAGAGGGCCTACGAGCAGTACTTC. Encoded protein: CASSLKRAYEQYF. Together with reference TRBV28 and TRBJ2-7, the CDR3 gives the full variable domain: DVKVTQSSRYLVKRTGEKVFLECVQDMDHENMFWYRQDPGLGLRLIYFSYDVKMKEKGDIPEGYSVSREKKERFSLILESASTNQTSMYLCASSLKRAYEQYFGPGTRLTVT.

CDR3 residues: CASNEQGAQETQYF. The CDR3 DNA reads TGTGCCAGCAACGAACAGGGGGCTCAAGAGACCCAGTACTTC. The V call is TRBV2, the J call TRBJ2-5, with 9 bases aligning to TRBD1. Trimming at V came to 7 bases and at J to 2 bases, leaving 5 bases not matched to a gene. The CDR3 totals 14 residues. Per germline, CDR1 SNHLY and CDR2 FYNNEI.

For this clone: Different DNA sequences within this sample yield the same CDR3. This sequence joins TRBV18 and TRBJ1-1, with 7 bases aligning to TRBD1. J gave up 0 bases and V 3 bases, and 1 base lay outside the gene matches. The CDR3 covers 14 residues. CDR1 is KGHSH, CDR2 LQKENI, per germline. The CDR3 spells CASSPGQMNTEAFF. The CDR3 DNA is TGTGCCAGCTCACCGGGACAGATGAACACTGAAGCTTTCTTT.

The chain employs TRBV6-1 and TRBJ1-5; D remains unclear. The germline V gene encodes CDR1 MNHNS and CDR2 SASEGT. This CDR3 has 15 residues. The V gene lost 2 bases and the J gene lost 0 bases, with 8 bases spanning the gap. The CDR3 loop reads CASSEQLSSNQPQHF. For the CDR3, the DNA is TGTGCCAGCAGTGAACAACTTTCTAGCAATCAGCCCCAGCATTTT.

This clone was picked up a small number of times. In nucleotides, the CDR3 is TGTGCCAGCAGCCAAGGGACAGGGGGCTACGAGCAGTACTTC. Translated: CASSQGTGGYEQYF. This rearrangement joins TRBV13 to TRBJ2-7; TRBD1 matches at 11 bases. This CDR3 is built from 14 residues. Germline trimming cut 5 bases from V and 3 bases from J; bases unmatched to any gene: 3. The germline V gene encodes CDR1 PRHDT and CDR2 FYEKMQ (reference sequence). The whole variable domain, filled in from reference TRBV13 and TRBJ2-7, reads AAGVIQSPRHLIKEKRETATLKCYPIPRHDTVYWYQQGPGQDPQFLISFYEKMQSDKGSIPDRFSAQQFSDYHSELNMSSLELGDSALYFCASSQGTGGYEQYFGPGTRLTVT.